The 29 T cell receptor beta chains below were found in one sample sequenced in a study of blood T cell repertoires in COVID-19 (TCRdb year 2020). The library was obtained by the immunoSEQ multiplex PCR assay. Not all clones reach the TCRdb copy of this immuneACCESS table, which keeps in-frame sequences only. Checked studies attribute under half of the gap to unresolved V genes and leave the rest unexplained. Across this sample there are roughly 100,000 clones, with roughly 90% seen only once. Together, the top ten hold around 6.2% of the sample. Sample: peripheral blood. Receptors originate from a human donor in a cohort sampled during active COVID-19.

J is TRBJ1-6 and V is TRBV28; 8 positions agree with TRBD1. Trimming at V came to 3 bases and at J to 14 bases, leaving 9 bases not matched to a gene. The CDR3 is 14 residues long. Germline CDR1 and CDR2: MDHEN and SYDVKM. CDR3 protein: CASSLGQALETLHF. Here the CDR3 DNA reads TGTGCCAGCAGTTTGGGACAGGCGCTTGAAACCCTCCACTTT. The full variable domain, with the rest looked up from reference TRBV28 and TRBJ1-6, is DVKVTQSSRYLVKRTGEKVFLECVQDMDHENMFWYRQDPGLGLRLIYFSYDVKMKEKGDIPEGYSVSREKKERFSLILESASTNQTSMYLCASSLGQALETLHFGNGTRLTVT.

V and J are TRBV5-5 and TRBJ2-2; D not resolved. CDR1 SGHKS and CDR2 YYEKEE come from the germline V gene (reference sequence). The CDR3 totals 14 residues. V dropped 4 bases and J dropped 6 bases, with 13 bases sitting between them. The CDR3 reads CASSPVDGPGELFF. The CDR3 DNA follows: TGTGCCAGCAGCCCGGTTGATGGTCCCGGGGAGCTGTTTTTT.

There are a few counts of this clone. The gene calls are TRBV6-5 and TRBJ1-5; no clear D gene. Germline V gene lookup returns CDR1 MNHEY and CDR2 SVGAGI. The V gene lost 3 bases and the J gene lost 5 bases, with 8 bases spanning the gap. The CDR3 runs 13 residues. The DNA of the CDR3 is TGTGCCAGCAGTTATCGGTTGGATCAGCCCCAGCATTTT. It encodes CASSYRLDQPQHF.

The V gene is TRBV29-1, the J gene TRBJ2-5; 7 bases are a match to TRBD1. This CDR3 spans 10 amino acids. Germline CDR1 and CDR2: SQVTM and ANQGSEA. The V and J ends lost 4 bases and 10 bases, in that order; junction bases with no gene match: 3. The CDR3, as DNA: TGCAGCGTTGGAACAGGGGACCAGTACTTC. It translates to CSVGTGDQYF.

The chain carries TRBV18 and TRBJ2-3, with D perhaps matching TRBD2 (6 bases). Germline CDR1 KGHSH, CDR2 LQKENI. The germline V and J ends were trimmed by 3 bases and 6 bases, with 13 bases remaining between them. There are 14 residues in the CDR3. This chain's CDR3 is CASSPGRDWDTQYF. CDR3 nucleotides: TGTGCCAGCTCACCCGGCCGGGACTGGGATACGCAGTATTTT.

J is TRBJ2-5 and V is TRBV28; D possibly corresponds to TRBD1 (5 bases). The CDR3 covers 14 residues. The ends were cut back, 3 bases at V and 4 bases at J, with 12 bases in the middle. Looked up from germline, CDR1 is MDHEN and CDR2 is SYDVKM. The CDR3 here is CASSLGLPPETQYF. Here the CDR3 DNA reads TGTGCCAGCAGTTTGGGGCTGCCTCCAGAGACCCAGTACTTC.

The chain uses TRBV11-2 and TRBJ2-7; tentatively, D is TRBD1 (5 bases). The CDR3 sequence is 15 residues long. Between the trimmed V and J ends, which lost 5 bases and 2 bases, there was a span of 16 bases. Germline V gene lookup returns CDR1 SGHAT and CDR2 FQNNGV. In DNA, the CDR3 is TGTGCCAGCAGCGAGAGCCAGGGTCACACCTACGAGCAGTACTTC. The encoded protein is CASSESQGHTYEQYF.

The V and J genes are TRBV9 and TRBJ2-3; 10 positions agree with TRBD2. The CDR3 runs 15 residues. Germline V CDR1 and CDR2: SGDLS, YYNGEE. V lost 3 bases, J lost 6 bases, and 7 bases stayed unmatched. CDR3 in amino acids: CASSGGSGGRDTQYF. The CDR3 bases are TGTGCCAGCAGCGGCGGTAGCGGGGGGAGGGATACGCAGTATTTT.

V usage is TRBV7-2 and J usage is TRBJ2-3; the D gene is possibly TRBD2 (5 bases). The ends were cut back, 3 bases at V and 5 bases at J, with 9 bases in the middle. In germline, CDR1 is SGHTA, CDR2 FQGNSA. The CDR3 is 13 amino acids. The CDR3 sequence: CASSFWAGDTQYF. The CDR3 coding sequence is TGTGCCAGCAGCTTCTGGGCGGGAGATACGCAGTATTTT.

The chain employs TRBV19 and TRBJ2-7; 13 bases map to TRBD2. Germline CDR1 reads LNHDA; CDR2 reads SQIVND (reference sequence). Unmatched junction bases numbered 14, after V lost 5 bases and J lost 4 bases. The CDR3 runs to 18 residues. The CDR3 loop is CASSLKTSGGPPTYEQYF. Written as DNA, the CDR3 is TGTGCCAGTAGTCTAAAGACTAGCGGGGGGCCACCCACTTACGAGCAGTACTTC.

The chain couples TRBV14 to TRBJ2-3; D may be TRBD2 (6 bases). This CDR3 is 18 amino acids long. With 2 bases removed from V and 2 bases from J, the gap between germline ends came to 20 bases. Germline V gene data show CDR1 as SGHDN and CDR2 as FVKESK. The CDR3 DNA follows: TGTGCCAGCAGCCAAATGTATGGGCTAGGAGGGCCCACAGATACGCAGTATTTT. This sequence encodes CASSQMYGLGGPTDTQYF. The full variable domain, with the rest looked up from reference TRBV14 and TRBJ2-3, is EAGVTQFPSHSVIEKGQTVTLRCDPISGHDNLYWYRRVMGKEIKFLLHFVKESKQDESGMPNNRFLAERTGGTYSTLKVQPAELEDSGVYFCASSQMYGLGGPTDTQYFGPGTRLTVL.

The rearrangement joins TRBV28 to TRBJ2-5, with TRBD1 as a possible D gene (6 bases). Deletions cut 2 bases from V and 5 bases from J, with 12 bases between. The CDR3 has 14 residues. The germline CDR1 and CDR2 sequences are MDHEN and SYDVKM. Written as DNA, the CDR3 is TGTGCCAGCAGTTTAGTTTGGGGGCTGGAGACCCAGTACTTC. The encoded protein is CASSLVWGLETQYF.

Note on this clone: At one boundary the junction diverges from the germline segment, which might be a read error. The chain combines TRBV18 with TRBJ2-7, with 9 bases matching TRBD1. The germline V gene encodes CDR1 KGHSH and CDR2 LQKENI. This CDR3 region has 15 residues. In nucleotides, the CDR3 is TGTGCCAGCTCAGCACCGACAGGGGGGAACGGCGAGCAGTACTTC. This encodes CASSAPTGGNGEQYF.

The chain uses TRBV2 and TRBJ1-6; D is perhaps TRBD1 (6 bases). The V and J ends lost 4 bases and 1 base respectively, with 11 bases between them. Germline V gene data show CDR1 as SNHLY and CDR2 as FYNNEI. The CDR3 covers 16 residues. The CDR3 nucleotides read TGTGCCAGCAGTGGGGCCAGGGGATCCTATAATTCACCCCTCCACTTT. It yields the protein CASSGARGSYNSPLHF.

This clone was seen once. The V and J genes are TRBV28 and TRBJ1-4; no clear D. This CDR3 contains 14 residues. Per the germline V gene, CDR1 is MDHEN and CDR2 is SYDVKM. The V end was cut by 3 bases, the J end by 5 bases, with 10 bases between. CDR3 nucleotide sequence: TGTGCCAGCAGTTTTCGGGAATTGAATGAAAAACTGTTTTTT. Protein sequence: CASSFRELNEKLFF.

The V call is TRBV21-1, the J call TRBJ2-5; TRBD2, the D gene given by the table, was not confirmed from the DNA. TRBV21-1 is flagged as a pseudogene. This CDR3 spans 17 amino acids. The CDR3 region has the DNA TGTGCCAGCAGCAAGGATGGACTAGCGGGGGCCCAAGAGACCCAGTACTTC. Translation: CASSKDGLAGAQETQYF.

The genes are TRBV5-1 and TRBJ2-5; 11 nucleotides agree with TRBD1. CDR3 size: 15 residues. The J segment lost 5 bases and the V segment lost 6 bases, leaving 9 bases of the junction unmatched. Per the germline V gene, CDR1 is SGHRS and CDR2 is YFSETQ. DNA of the CDR3: TGCGCCAGCACCGTGGGACAGGGGGTTTCTGAGACCCAGTACTTC. It codes for CASTVGQGVSETQYF.

The rearrangement uses TRBV28 and TRBJ1-2; D is unclear. The CDR3 covers 12 residues. Germline CDR1 and CDR2: MDHEN and SYDVKM. Trimming pared 7 bases from V and 6 bases from J, leaving 12 bases between. The CDR3 DNA reads TGTGCCAGCATGGGTACCGCGGATGGCTACACCTTC. Amino acids: CASMGTADGYTF.

CDR3 nucleotides: TGCGCCAGCAGCCATCCGGGGACTCGACGCACAGATACGCAGTATTTT. Translating it yields CASSHPGTRRTDTQYF. This rearrangement joins TRBV4-1 to TRBJ2-3, with D perhaps TRBD2 (6 bases). The V gene lost 3 bases and the J gene lost 1 base, with 14 bases spanning the gap. Germline loops: CDR1 MGHRA, CDR2 YSYEKL. The CDR3 runs 16 residues.

The chain links TRBV5-6 to TRBJ2-7; 7 nucleotides agree with TRBD2. The CDR3 has 15 residues. Trimming took 0 bases from V and 3 from J; bases not matched to a gene: 6. CDR1 is SGHDT, CDR2 YYEEEE, per germline. CDR3 coding DNA: TGTGCCAGCAGCTTGGAAGCGGGGTATCTCTACGAGCAGTACTTC. It codes for CASSLEAGYLYEQYF. Full variable domain (missing parts from reference TRBV5-6 and TRBJ2-7): DAGVTQSPTHLIKTRGQQVTLRCSPKSGHDTVSWYQQALGQGPQFIFQYYEEEERQRGNFPDRFSGHQFPNYSSELNVNALLLGDSALYLCASSLEAGYLYEQYFGPGTRLTVT.

This clone occurred many times. This chain links TRBV6-6 with TRBJ1-1; 9 nucleotides line up with TRBD1. The germline V gene encodes CDR1 MNHNY and CDR2 SVGAGI (reference sequence). The trim removed 5 bases at V and 4 bases at J, leaving 5 bases unmatched. The CDR3 is 14 amino acids. The CDR3 bases are TGTGCCAGCAGTCCGAGACAGGGGGGCACTGAAGCTTTCTTT. Translation gives CASSPRQGGTEAFF.

This clone was seen only a few times. V is TRBV11-1 and J is TRBJ2-1; TRBD1 agrees at 8 bases. This CDR3 is 15 amino acids long. Germline V CDR1 and CDR2: SGHAT, FQDESV (reference sequence). V lost 1 base and J lost 8; bases outside the gene matches: 7. The CDR3 loop is CASSLGQGNQDEQFF. CDR3 DNA: TGTGCCAGCAGCTTAGGACAGGGGAATCAGGATGAGCAGTTCTTC. The whole variable domain, remainder taken from reference TRBV11-1 and TRBJ2-1, is EAEVAQSPRYKITEKSQAVAFWCDPISGHATLYWYRQILGQGPELLVQFQDESVVDDSQLPKDRFSAERLKGVDSTLKIQPAELGDSAMYLCASSLGQGNQDEQFFGPGTRLTVL.

The chain combines TRBV4-1 with TRBJ2-2; 11 nucleotides match TRBD2. This CDR3 has 16 residues. Germline V gene sequence: CDR1 MGHRA, CDR2 YSYEKL. V lost 5 bases to trimming and J lost 4 bases; unmatched junction nucleotides: 6. The CDR3 reads CASSVTSGSGTGELFF. The DNA of the CDR3 is TGCGCCAGCAGCGTCACTAGCGGGAGTGGCACCGGGGAGCTGTTTTTT.

The rearrangement joins TRBV5-6 to TRBJ2-1; 9 positions match TRBD1. V gave up 5 bases and J gave up 4 bases; unmatched junction bases: 10. The germline gives CDR1 SGHDT, CDR2 YYEEEE. The CDR3 consists of 16 residues. This CDR3 reads CASSPGQGKWYNEQFF. In nucleotides, the CDR3 is TGTGCCAGCAGTCCTGGACAGGGGAAGTGGTACAATGAGCAGTTCTTC.

The chain has TRBV12-3 or TRBV12-4 and TRBJ2-3; weak D call: TRBD2 (7 bases). The CDR3 has 13 residues. Trimming left V 1 base short and J 9 bases short, with 11 bases between. CDR3 DNA sequence: TGTGCCAGCAGTTTAGTGGGGGGGCCGACGCAGTATTTT. Translating it yields CASSLVGGPTQYF.

The rearrangement joins TRBV4-2 to TRBJ2-7; the match to TRBD1 covers 8 bases. J lost 2 bases, V lost 1 base, and 7 bases had no gene match. The CDR3 spans 16 residues. Germline V gene sequence: CDR1 LGHNA, CDR2 YNFKEQ. CDR3 DNA: TGTGCCAGCAGCCAAGTGTATCGACAGGGGACCTACGAGCAGTACTTC. Its translation is CASSQVYRQGTYEQYF.

V gene TRBV29-1 combines with J gene TRBJ1-2; no clear D. The germline V gene has CDR1 SQVTM and CDR2 ANQGSEA. The CDR3 has 13 residues. The V end lost 5 bases, the J end lost 4 bases, and 14 bases lay between the germline ends. CDR3 protein: CSVNSPGLYGYTF. The CDR3 coding sequence is TGCAGCGTTAATAGTCCAGGACTCTATGGCTACACCTTC.

The rearrangement joins TRBV20-1 to TRBJ1-2; D is unresolved. V was cut by 3 bases and J by 3 bases, with 8 bases left in between. This CDR3 comprises 12 residues. CDR1 and CDR2 (germline): DFQATT, SNEGSKA (reference sequence). CDR3 in DNA: TGCAGTGCTAGTATGAGCGACTATGGCTACACCTTC. Its translation: CSASMSDYGYTF.

The chain couples TRBV11-2 to TRBJ2-2, with D uncertain. Trimming removed 4 bases from V and 5 bases from J, with 14 bases in between. This CDR3 is 15 amino acids long. Germline CDR1 reads SGHAT; CDR2 reads FQNNGV. The CDR3 coding sequence is TGTGCCAGCAGCTCCCTAGGTACCGGGACCGGGGAGCTGTTTTTT. Its protein product is CASSSLGTGTGELFF. Full variable domain (rest looked up from reference TRBV11-2 and TRBJ2-2): EAGVAQSPRYKIIEKRQSVAFWCNPISGHATLYWYQQILGQGPKLLIQFQNNGVVDDSQLPKDRFSAERLKGVDSTLKIQPAKLEDSAVYLCASSSLGTGTGELFFGEGSRLTVL.